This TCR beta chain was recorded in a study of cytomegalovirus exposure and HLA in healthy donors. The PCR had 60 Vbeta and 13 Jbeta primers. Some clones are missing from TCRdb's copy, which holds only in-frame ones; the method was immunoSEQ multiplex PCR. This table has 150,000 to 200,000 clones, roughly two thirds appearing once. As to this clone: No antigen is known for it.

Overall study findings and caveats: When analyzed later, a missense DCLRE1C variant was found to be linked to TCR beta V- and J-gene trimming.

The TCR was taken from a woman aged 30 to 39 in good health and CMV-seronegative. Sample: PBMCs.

The CDR3: CASTGGETQYF. In nucleotides, the CDR3 is TGTGCCAGTACAGGGGGGGAGACCCAGTACTTC. This rearrangement joins TRBV7-2 to TRBJ2-5, with 8 positions matching TRBD1. Germline V lookup: CDR1 SGHTA, CDR2 FQGNSA. The CDR3 sequence is 11 residues long. The V and J ends lost 9 bases and 5 bases, in that order; junction bases with no gene match: 2.